This passage covers 2 T cell receptor beta chains from one sample sequenced in a study of blood T cell repertoires in COVID-19. Method: immunoSEQ multiplex PCR; TCRdb's copy keeps in-frame clones and lacks some. The table includes some 390,000 clones, 85% to 90% detected once. The sample consisted of peripheral blood. Receptors were obtained from a human donor in a cohort sampled during active COVID-19.

The V gene is TRBV28, the J gene TRBJ2-7; a possible D gene is TRBD1 (5 bases). The CDR3 runs to 13 residues. CDR1 and CDR2 from the germline V gene are MDHEN and SYDVKM. Trimming took 6 bases from V and 4 from J, leaving 13 bases between them. The CDR3 sequence is CASSRDFGYEQYF. The CDR3, as DNA: TGTGCCAGCAGCAGGGATTTCGGGTACGAGCAGTACTTC. Looking up the rest from reference TRBV28 and TRBJ2-7 gives the full variable domain: DVKVTQSSRYLVKRTGEKVFLECVQDMDHENMFWYRQDPGLGLRLIYFSYDVKMKEKGDIPEGYSVSREKKERFSLILESASTNQTSMYLCASSRDFGYEQYFGPGTRLTVT.

This chain connects TRBV2 to TRBJ2-2; TRBD1 might be the D (6 bases). Germline assignment: CDR1 SNHLY and CDR2 FYNNEI. Trimming cost V 6 bases and J 8 bases, with 16 bases left between them. The CDR3 covers 14 residues. The CDR3 sequence is CASSLGTSGGELFF. Written as DNA, the CDR3 is TGTGCCAGCAGCCTCGGGACAAGCGGTGGGGAGCTGTTTTTT.